Given below is one T cell receptor (beta chain) in context. Between the trimmed V and J ends, which lost 8 bases and 5 bases, there was a span of 22 bases. The CDR3 consists of 16 residues. In germline, CDR1 is LNHDA, CDR2 SQIVND (reference sequence). This sample was included in a study of blood T cell repertoires in COVID-19. Turning to the study itself: Italy, Spain and the United States were the sources of the convalescent and acute COVID-19 samples.

The assay was immunoSEQ multiplex PCR, and TCRdb's table has in-frame clones only and misses some. The table lists fewer than 250,000 clones, around 80% of them singletons. This chain connects TRBV19 to TRBJ2-1, with D perhaps TRBD1 (6 bases). Material: peripheral blood. The clonotype originates from a woman older than 75 with acute or convalescent COVID-19. The CDR3 DNA is TGTGCCAGTCTTAACCCCGGGACACCCTCTAACAATGAGCAGTTCTTC. Protein: CASLNPGTPSNNEQFF.